These 18 T cell receptor beta chains originate from one sample sequenced in a study of radiotherapy plus CTLA-4 blockade in lung cancer (dated by TCRdb to 2016 to 2019). The library was obtained by the immunoSEQ multiplex PCR assay. Held by TCRdb, this immuneACCESS table contains in-frame sequences only and omits some clones. Under half of the omission traces to an unresolved V gene where checked; the cause of the rest is unknown. The table for this sample lists about 56,000 clones; more than 60% of them were counted only once. The biggest ten clones account for approximately 17% of the sample. The sequencing used peripheral blood, collected from a patient treated with radiotherapy plus ipilimumab. Receptors originate from a human donor with non-small cell lung cancer who had a complete response to radiotherapy plus ipilimumab.

The genes are TRBV5-1 and TRBJ1-4; D not resolved. The CDR3 sequence is 16 residues long. Germline V gene sequence: CDR1 SGHRS, CDR2 YFSETQ. With 2 bases removed from V and 0 bases from J, the gap between germline ends came to 11 bases. In nucleotides, the CDR3 is TGCGCCAGCAGCTTAAGACCGGAGGCAACTAATGAAAAACTGTTTTTT. It specifies CASSLRPEATNEKLFF. The complete variable domain, with remaining parts taken from reference TRBV5-1 and TRBJ1-4, reads KAGVTQTPRYLIKTRGQQVTLSCSPISGHRSVSWYQQTPGQGLQFLFEYFSETQRNKGNFPGRFSGRQFSNSRSEMNVSTLELGDSALYLCASSLRPEATNEKLFFGSGTQLSVL.

As to this clone: Other DNA sequences from this sample encode an identical CDR3 as well. The CDR3 nucleotides read TGTGCCAGCTCACCACCAACCACCCGGGACAGGCGTCAAGAGACCCAGTACTTC. This encodes CASSPPTTRDRRQETQYF. This chain uses TRBV18 with TRBJ2-5; 8 nucleotides line up with TRBD1. The CDR3 totals 18 residues. J was trimmed by 2 bases and V by 0 bases; bases with no gene match: 11. CDR1 and CDR2 (germline): KGHSH, LQKENI.

J is TRBJ2-5 and V is TRBV6-1; 16 bases agree with TRBD2. This CDR3 contains 15 residues. The V segment lost 8 bases and the J segment 5 bases; nucleotides outside the gene matches: 5. Germline V gives CDR1 MNHNS, CDR2 SASEGT. The DNA for the CDR3 is TGTGCCAGCGCAGGGACTAGCGGGGGGGCGGAGACCCAGTACTTC. Its translation is CASAGTSGGAETQYF.

This chain joins TRBV2 and TRBJ2-1, with TRBD1 matching 9 bases. The CDR3 has 15 residues. The V segment lost 7 bases and the J segment 9 bases; nucleotides outside the gene matches: 13. CDR1 and CDR2 (germline): SNHLY, FYNNEI. CDR3 amino acids: CASTTRGTGIGEQFF. The DNA of the CDR3 is TGTGCCAGCACCACCCGTGGGACAGGGATCGGTGAGCAGTTCTTC.

In this sample, this clone turned up once. V gene TRBV10-1 combines with J gene TRBJ2-3, with D possibly TRBD1 on 5 matching bases. Germline assignment: CDR1 WNHNN and CDR2 SYGVQD (reference sequence). The V end lost 4 bases, the J end lost 5 bases, and 10 bases lay between the germline ends. There are 13 residues in the CDR3. The CDR3 nucleotides are TGCGCCAGCAGTGCCCAGGGTGGAGATACGCAGTATTTT. Its translation is CASSAQGGDTQYF.

This chain connects TRBV27 to TRBJ2-7; D is undetermined. The CDR3 has 13 residues. The V end lost 7 bases, the J end lost 7 bases, and 17 bases lay between the germline ends. Germline CDR1 MNHEY, CDR2 SMNVEV (reference sequence). The DNA of the CDR3 is TGTGCCAGCACCCCGAATTACGCCGGAGAGCAGTACGTC. Its translation is CASTPNYAGEQYV.

The chain carries TRBV18 and TRBJ1-6, with TRBD1 matching 9 bases. V was pared by 5 bases and J by 4 bases, with 9 bases of the junction left unmatched. Germline V lookup: CDR1 KGHSH, CDR2 LQKENI. The length of the CDR3 is 17 residues. CDR3 region: CASSSPGTGTYNSPLHF. Written as DNA, the CDR3 is TGTGCCAGCTCATCCCCCGGGACAGGGACTTATAATTCACCCCTCCACTTT.

The chain combines TRBV7-2 with TRBJ1-1; D gene ambiguous. The CDR3 totals 12 residues. Germline V gene data show CDR1 as SGHTA and CDR2 as FQGNSA. The V and J ends lost 5 bases and 12 bases respectively, with 16 bases between them. The CDR3 nucleotides are TGTGCCAGCAGCACCACGACTCCTTTGTCTTTCTTT. It is translated as CASSTTTPLSFF. Drawing the rest from reference TRBV7-2 and TRBJ1-1, the complete variable domain is GAGVSQSPSNKVTEKGKDVELRCDPISGHTALYWYRQSLGQGLEFLIYFQGNSAPDKSGLPSDRFSAERTGGSVSTLTIQRTQQEDSAVYLCASSTTTPLSFFGQGTRLTVV.

The V gene is TRBV7-2, the J gene TRBJ2-3, with D possibly matching TRBD2 (7 bases). The V end lost 2 bases, the J end lost 5 bases, and 14 bases lay between the germline ends. The CDR3 is 15 residues long. Germline loops: CDR1 SGHTA, CDR2 FQGNSA. The CDR3 DNA follows: TGTGCCAGCAGCTTATGGGGGGGCCTTGGAGATACGCAGTATTTT. It is translated as CASSLWGGLGDTQYF.

The chain recombines TRBV28 with TRBJ2-7, with 7 nucleotides matching TRBD1. The germline CDR1 and CDR2 sequences are MDHEN and SYDVKM. Germline trimming cut 7 bases from V and 1 base from J; bases unmatched to any gene: 10. The CDR3 runs 15 residues. CDR3 amino acids: CASNSPGGSSYEQYV. CDR3 nucleotide sequence: TGTGCCAGCAACTCTCCAGGGGGATCGTCCTACGAGCAGTACGTC.

This chain uses TRBV5-1 with TRBJ2-2; 9 bases map to TRBD1. V shed 5 bases and J 1 base; nucleotides not matched to a gene: 3. The CDR3 runs to 15 residues. Per the germline V gene, CDR1 is SGHRS and CDR2 is YFSETQ. The CDR3 sequence: CASRQGAQNTGELFF. The DNA for the CDR3 is TGCGCCAGCAGACAGGGGGCGCAGAACACCGGGGAGCTGTTTTTT.

The V call is TRBV5-5, the J call TRBJ1-4; D gene uncertain. V lost 2 bases to trimming and J lost 8 bases, with 10 bases between them. Germline loops: CDR1 SGHKS, CDR2 YYEKEE (reference sequence). CDR3 length equals 13 residues. Here the CDR3 reads CASSFNKREKLFF. CDR3 nucleotides: TGTGCCAGCAGCTTTAACAAGCGCGAAAAACTGTTTTTT.

The chain uses TRBV6-1 and TRBJ2-5, with D unclear. Between the trimmed V and J ends, which lost 2 bases and 4 bases, there was a span of 5 bases. There are 12 residues in the CDR3. Germline V CDR1 and CDR2: MNHNS, SASEGT. This chain's CDR3 is CASSESGETQYF. Written as DNA, the CDR3 is TGTGCCAGCAGTGAATCCGGAGAGACCCAGTACTTC.

This clone was seen a single time. The gene calls are TRBV5-1 and TRBJ1-1; 10 bases match TRBD1. This CDR3 is 17 amino acids long. V shed 0 bases and J 3 bases; nucleotides not matched to a gene: 8. Per germline, CDR1 SGHRS and CDR2 YFSETQ. CDR3 protein: CASSLDGTGAGDTEAFF. The CDR3 DNA reads TGCGCCAGCAGCTTGGATGGGACAGGGGCGGGAGACACTGAAGCTTTCTTT.

This chain connects TRBV5-4 to TRBJ2-5, with D tentatively TRBD2 (5 bases). The V gene's germline CDR1 is SGHNT and CDR2 YYREEE (reference sequence). The V and J ends lost 4 bases and 5 bases respectively, with 18 bases between them. The CDR3 contains 15 residues. The CDR3 coding sequence is TGTGCCAGCAGCAACCAACAGTTGGGGAGTGAGACCCAGTACTTC. This encodes CASSNQQLGSETQYF.

This clone is a singleton in its sample. This chain links TRBV4-3 with TRBJ2-3; D ambiguous. Germline loops: CDR1 LGHNA, CDR2 YSLEER. Trimming left V 1 base short and J 2 bases short, with 7 bases between. The CDR3 spans 14 residues. CDR3 amino acids: CASSQGHHTDTQYF. CDR3 DNA sequence: TGCGCCAGCAGCCAAGGACACCACACAGATACGCAGTATTTT.

The genes are TRBV7-8 and TRBJ2-5, with D possibly being TRBD2 (5 bases). The CDR3 consists of 16 residues. Trimming left V 1 base short and J 1 base short, with 13 bases between. CDR1 and CDR2 from the germline V gene are SGHVS and FQNEAQ. DNA of the CDR3: TGTGCCAGCAGCTTAGAATCTTACGGAGGCCAAGAGACCCAGTACTTC. It translates to CASSLESYGGQETQYF.

V gene TRBV6-5 combines with J gene TRBJ2-3; 12 nucleotides agree with TRBD1. CDR1 is MNHEY, CDR2 SVGAGI, per germline. There are 15 residues in the CDR3. V trimming: 2 bases; J trimming: 7 bases; junction bases outside the gene matches: 4. The CDR3 coding sequence is TGTGCCAGCAGTTACCGGGACAGGGGGCTTTATACGCAGTATTTT. It codes for CASSYRDRGLYTQYF.